One sample yielded the 9 T cell receptor beta chains listed below, sequenced in a study of blood T cell repertoires in COVID-19. Clones were sequenced by immunoSEQ multiplex PCR, and TCRdb holds only the in-frame ones, with some missing. This table holds 70,000 to 80,000 clones, 87% found once. The specimen was peripheral blood. The receptors were sampled from a woman in her forties or fifties with acute or convalescent COVID-19.

This chain links TRBV7-9 with TRBJ2-3; 9 nucleotides agree with TRBD2. Germline assignment: CDR1 SEHNR and CDR2 FQNEAQ (reference sequence). The CDR3 loop spans 16 amino acids. Losses at the gene ends were 0 bases for V and 2 bases for J; bases not matched to a gene: 3. Here the CDR3 DNA reads TGTGCCAGCAGCTTAGCGGCGGGAGGGGCCACAGATACGCAGTATTTT. Translation gives CASSLAAGGATDTQYF.

The rearrangement joins TRBV14 to TRBJ1-1, with D perhaps TRBD1 (5 bases). CDR1 is SGHDN and CDR2 is FVKESK in the germline V gene. Deletions cut 0 bases from V and 3 bases from J, with 14 bases between. The CDR3 extends over 16 amino acids. The CDR3 region is CASSQDLGQGDTEAFF. The CDR3 DNA reads TGTGCCAGCAGCCAAGATCTGGGCCAGGGCGACACTGAAGCTTTCTTT.

CDR3 in amino acids: CASTALAGEVYEQYF. Here the CDR3 DNA reads TGTGCCAGTACCGCACTAGCGGGAGAAGTCTACGAGCAGTACTTC. The gene calls are TRBV19 and TRBJ2-7, with 11 bases that match TRBD2. The CDR3 contains 15 residues. Germline CDR1 is LNHDA and CDR2 is SQIVND (reference sequence). The V and J ends lost 7 bases and 3 bases, in that order; junction bases with no gene match: 8.

The V and J genes are TRBV10-3 and TRBJ1-1, with no clear D. The germline V gene encodes CDR1 ENHRY and CDR2 SYGVKD. The ends were cut back, 6 bases at V and 0 bases at J, with 8 bases in the middle. The CDR3 consists of 13 residues. CDR3 nucleotide sequence: TGTGCCATCAGACCAATAGTGAACACTGAAGCTTTCTTT. Translated, it gives CAIRPIVNTEAFF.

This sequence joins TRBV30 and TRBJ1-5; TRBD1 might be the D (6 bases). The CDR3 spans 14 residues. The germline V gene has CDR1 GTSNPN and CDR2 SVGIG (reference sequence). V lost 7 bases, J lost 0 bases, and 13 bases lay in between. This CDR3 reads CASPDSYSNQPQHF. DNA of the CDR3: TGTGCCTCCCCGGACAGTTATAGCAATCAGCCCCAGCATTTT.

The V and J genes are TRBV6-5 and TRBJ2-7, with D tentatively TRBD2 (5 bases). The CDR3 length is 16 residues. V dropped 2 bases and J dropped 4 bases, with 18 bases sitting between them. The germline CDR1 and CDR2 sequences are MNHEY and SVGAGI. The CDR3 spells CASSYLSSGFTYEQYF. CDR3 nucleotides: TGTGCCAGCAGTTACCTCTCCAGCGGCTTCACGTACGAGCAGTACTTC.

There are a few counts of this clone. The chain employs TRBV10-3 and TRBJ2-7; D is ambiguous. This CDR3 is built from 12 residues. Germline V gene lookup returns CDR1 ENHRY and CDR2 SYGVKD. The V and J ends lost 4 bases and 6 bases respectively, with 10 bases between them. CDR3 in DNA: TGTGCCATCAGTGGAGGTGTTCGCGAGCAGTACTTC. Translated, it gives CAISGGVREQYF.

The V gene is TRBV6-2 or TRBV6-3, the J gene TRBJ1-2; no clear D. Trimming pared 0 bases from V and 5 bases from J, leaving 4 bases between. CDR1 is MNHEY and CDR2 is SVGEGT in the germline V gene. The length of the CDR3 is 12 residues. The CDR3: CASSYSTYGYTF. The CDR3 nucleotides are TGTGCCAGCAGTTACTCAACTTATGGCTACACCTTC.

The genes are TRBV6-5 and TRBJ1-5; D is perhaps TRBD1 (6 bases). CDR3 length: 13 residues. The V end was cut by 9 bases, the J end by 4 bases, with 13 bases between. CDR1 MNHEY and CDR2 SVGAGI come from the germline V gene. CDR3: CASGGAGNQPQHF. The CDR3 bases are TGTGCCAGTGGGGGGGCAGGGAATCAGCCCCAGCATTTT.